This TCR beta chain derives from a study of cytomegalovirus exposure and HLA in healthy donors. General observations from the study: A later look showed TCR association rates differing by HLA locus, highest for DRB1 and lowest for HLA-C.

Germline CDR1 reads SNHLY; CDR2 reads FYNNEI. The germline V and J ends were trimmed by 5 bases and 3 bases, with 17 bases remaining between them. The CDR3 spans 16 residues. As concerns this clone: Its antigen is not known. The same CDR3 also results from other DNA sequences found in this sample.

The primer mix had 60 Vbeta and 13 Jbeta primers. Data came from immunoSEQ multiplex PCR; TCRdb stores just in-frame clones and leaves some out. The sample has 150,000 to 200,000 clones, more than 65% seen once. The sequencing sample was made of PBMCs. The clonotype was recovered from a middle-aged man in good health and CMV-seropositive. The genes are TRBV2 and TRBJ1-5, with D tentatively TRBD1 (6 bases). The CDR3 is CASSNRQGMANQPQHF. The CDR3 DNA reads as TGTGCCAGCAGTAACCGGCAGGGGATGGCCAATCAGCCCCAGCATTTT.